This TCR beta chain appears in the sequencing data of a study of T cells in women clearing cervical HPV infection. Germline lookup yields CDR1 LNHDA and CDR2 SQIVND (reference sequence). V was clipped by 8 bases and J by 3 bases, with 22 bases between them. CDR3 size: 16 residues. All donors had a single incident cervical HPV16 infection, not prevalent. A note on this clone: Sequencing ends 3 residues short of the CDR3 end; the germline J gene provides the rest.

Clones were sequenced by immunoSEQ multiplex PCR, and TCRdb holds only the in-frame ones, with some missing. The sample table sets out about 19,000 clones. This chain joins TRBV19 and TRBJ1-1; TRBD1 might be the D (5 bases). The TCR originated in a woman between 18 and 75 years old with a cervical HPV16 infection that either progressed to CIN3+ or cleared (not recorded which). Sequencing was carried out using blood buffy coat. This CDR3 reads CASHTLLRGVDTEAFF. The sequenced part of the CDR3 DNA is TGTGCCAGTCACACCCTATTAAGGGGAGTGGACACTGAA.